The sequence of this T cell receptor (beta chain) was determined in a study of Graves' ophthalmopathy and Graves' hyperthyroidism. V gave up 10 bases and J gave up 0 bases, with 10 bases separating them. Germline-derived CDR1 and CDR2 are MNHEY and SMNVEV (reference sequence). CDR3 size: 13 residues. The sample holds many counts of this clonotype. The antigen is undetermined. Study-level results: Most thyroid-expanded clonotypes exceeding 0.001 frequency were also found in blood. Cross-validated, the 13-signature model showed 87.88%/81.08% sensitivity/specificity, and 80%/75% in the test set.

RNA transcripts served as template for amplifying TCR beta CDR3 sequences. RT-PCR was first run with HTBI primers, then multiplex PCR in a second round. TCRdb recomputed calls from the multiplex PCR reads with MiXCR, one row per CDR3 protein. The sample includes a few hundred thousand distinct CDR3 sequences, roughly 15% of them seen just once. The sequence was obtained from a woman under 30 with stable Graves' hyperthyroidism. The sample taken for sequencing was peripheral blood. J is TRBJ1-3 and V is TRBV27; weak D call: TRBD1 (5 bases). The CDR3 loop is CATRQLSGNTIYF. CDR3 in DNA: TGTGCCACCAGACAGCTCTCTGGAAACACCATATATTTT.